These 20 T cell receptor beta chains came from one sample sequenced in a study of T cell repertoires in cytomegalovirus infection. Using its own MiXCR run on the reads, TCRdb lists one record per CDR3 protein. The table records roughly 300,000 distinct CDR3 sequences, 20% to 30% of them present only once. Material: PBMCs. These receptors were taken from a human donor in good health (CMV status not recorded). Some clones in this sample may be carry-over from other donors' samples.

This rearrangement joins TRBV6-2 or TRBV6-3 to TRBJ2-3; D remains ambiguous. This CDR3 is built from 13 residues. Germline CDR1 reads MNHEY; CDR2 reads SVGEGT. V was shortened by 7 bases and J by 5 bases, with 13 bases between the two germline ends. The CDR3 region has the DNA TGTGCCAGCAATGGGGTCGTGGAAGATACGCAGTATTTT. As protein: CASNGVVEDTQYF.

This clonotype was counted ten times or more. A read error may account for a junction end that differs from germline. The rearrangement links TRBV7-9 to TRBJ2-4; perhaps TRBD2 as D (7 bases). The CDR3 covers 14 residues. Germline V gives CDR1 SEHNR, CDR2 FQNEAQ (reference sequence). CDR3: CASSFGSGQGTISF. The CDR3 bases are TGTGCCAGCAGCTTTGGTTCCGGGCAGGGGACTATAAGCTTC.

This clonotype was counted ten times or more. The chain joins TRBV7-6 to TRBJ2-2; D uncertain. The CDR3 totals 13 residues. The V gene's germline CDR1 is SGHVS and CDR2 FNYEAQ. V was pared by 5 bases and J by 6 bases, with 10 bases between. The chain's CDR3 is CASSPRWAGELFF. DNA of the CDR3: TGTGCCAGCAGCCCTAGGTGGGCCGGGGAGCTGTTTTTT.

There are many counts of this clonotype. The J gene is TRBJ1-2, the V gene TRBV7-8; no firm D call. From germline, CDR1 is SGHVS and CDR2 FQNEAQ. The CDR3 is 18 residues long. Trimming shortened V by 3 bases and J by 3 bases, and 23 bases separated the two germline ends. In nucleotides, the CDR3 is TGTGCCAGCAGCTTGGTCCGGGTCCTCCTTTACACAGACTATGGCTACACCTTC. This gives the protein CASSLVRVLLYTDYGYTF.

This clonotype was counted many times. The chain uses TRBV7-2 and TRBJ2-3; weak D call: TRBD2 (6 bases). The CDR3 is made up of 18 amino acids. V was trimmed by 4 bases and J by 1 base, leaving 21 bases between them. In germline, CDR1 is SGHTA, CDR2 FQGNSA. CDR3 DNA sequence: TGTGCCAGCAGCTCCCAGGTCGGGACTCCTGCTGGCACAGATACGCAGTATTTT. This encodes CASSSQVGTPAGTDTQYF. Full variable domain (rest looked up from reference TRBV7-2 and TRBJ2-3): GAGVSQSPSNKVTEKGKDVELRCDPISGHTALYWYRQSLGQGLEFLIYFQGNSAPDKSGLPSDRFSAERTGGSVSTLTIQRTQQEDSAVYLCASSSQVGTPAGTDTQYFGPGTRLTVL.

The V gene is TRBV28, the J gene TRBJ1-5; D possibly corresponds to TRBD1 (5 bases). CDR1 and CDR2 from the germline V gene are MDHEN and SYDVKM. V was clipped by 8 bases and J by 6 bases, with 17 bases between them. This CDR3 is built from 14 residues. The CDR3 nucleotides read TGTGCCAGCTTACCATCGGGGGGGGGTCAGCCCCAGCATTTT. Translating it yields CASLPSGGGQPQHF. Full variable domain (rest looked up from reference TRBV28 and TRBJ1-5): DVKVTQSSRYLVKRTGEKVFLECVQDMDHENMFWYRQDPGLGLRLIYFSYDVKMKEKGDIPEGYSVSREKKERFSLILESASTNQTSMYLCASLPSGGGQPQHFGDGTRLSIL.

This clonotype was seen repeatedly, ten times or more. The chain is built from TRBV7-2 and TRBJ2-7; 9 nucleotides match TRBD2. This CDR3 contains 15 residues. V dropped 1 base and J dropped 2; count of bases not matched to a gene: 3. Germline CDR1 reads SGHTA; CDR2 reads FQGNSA. The CDR3 DNA is TGTGCCAGCAGCTTAGTAGCGGGAGATACCTACGAGCAGTACTTC. This translates into CASSLVAGDTYEQYF.

The sample holds one count of this clonotype. A much larger clone sits a single nucleotide away, making a read error possible. The gene calls are TRBV7-2 and TRBJ2-5, with 9 bases aligning to TRBD2. CDR1 and CDR2 from the germline V gene are SGHTA and FQGNSA. This CDR3 spans 13 amino acids. CDR3: CASVREGGETRYF. The CDR3 nucleotides are TGTGCCAGTGTGCGGGAGGGAGGGGAGACCCGGTACTTC.

The rearrangement joins TRBV20-1 to TRBJ2-7; 8 positions match TRBD2. There are 14 residues in the CDR3. V shed 2 bases and J 4 bases; nucleotides not matched to a gene: 7. Germline CDR1 DFQATT, CDR2 SNEGSKA (reference sequence). CDR3 loop: CSARFGLAPYEQYF. In nucleotides, the CDR3 is TGCAGTGCTAGATTCGGACTAGCACCTTACGAGCAGTACTTC.

V usage is TRBV6-2 or TRBV6-3 and J usage is TRBJ2-1; 7 bases are a match to TRBD2. The V gene's germline CDR1 is MNHEY and CDR2 SVGEGT. V lost 0 bases to trimming and J lost 10 bases; unmatched junction nucleotides: 6. This CDR3 region has 14 residues. CDR3 nucleotides: TGTGCCAGCAGTTACTCGAGCGGGGAGGGGGAGCAGTTCTTC. As protein: CASSYSSGEGEQFF.

The chain employs TRBV27 and TRBJ1-2; D ambiguous. This CDR3 comprises 17 residues. Trimming took 4 bases from V and 2 from J, leaving 20 bases between them. CDR1 and CDR2 (germline): MNHEY, SMNVEV (reference sequence). CDR3 DNA: TGTGCCAGCAGTTCCCGAGAGAAGGGCCACCAAAACTATGGCTACACCTTC. It codes for CASSSREKGHQNYGYTF.

The sample holds a few counts of this clonotype. The J gene is TRBJ2-7, the V gene TRBV28; tentatively, D is TRBD1 (6 bases). V was cut by 5 bases and J by 4 bases, with 12 bases left in between. CDR3 length equals 13 residues. Germline V lookup: CDR1 MDHEN, CDR2 SYDVKM. The CDR3 DNA follows: TGTGCCAGCAGTCTCGGGACACCTTACGAGCAGTACTTC. Its protein product is CASSLGTPYEQYF.

As to this clonotype: Sequence at one end of the junction differs from germline and may be a read error. The V call is TRBV28, the J call TRBJ1-2, with TRBD1 identical over 9 bases. Germline loops: CDR1 MDHEN, CDR2 SYDVKM. This CDR3 spans 14 amino acids. For the CDR3, the DNA is TGTGCCAGCAGTGCGGGACAGGGATCGGATGGCGACACCTTC. This gives the protein CASSAGQGSDGDTF.

This chain links TRBV19 with TRBJ1-5; tentative D call: TRBD1 (6 bases). This CDR3 has 15 residues. Germline V gives CDR1 LNHDA, CDR2 SQIVND (reference sequence). V shed 7 bases and J shed 2 bases, with 15 bases lying between them. This CDR3 is CASMRGTNRNQPQHF. As DNA, the CDR3 is TGTGCCAGTATGCGGGGGACAAATCGCAATCAGCCCCAGCATTTT.

This clonotype was seen a handful of times. The rearrangement links TRBV24-1 to TRBJ2-1, with 8 positions matching TRBD1. This CDR3 is built from 14 residues. The germline CDR1 and CDR2 sequences are KGHDR and SFDVKD. The V gene end was trimmed by 4 bases and the J gene end by 10 bases; junction bases not matched to a gene: 8. The CDR3 here is CATSDPTDREEQFF. The CDR3 nucleotides are TGTGCCACCAGTGACCCTACGGACAGGGAAGAGCAGTTCTTC.

The gene calls are TRBV12-3 or TRBV12-4 and TRBJ2-5; D call uncertain. Trimming cost V 7 bases and J 0 bases, with 12 bases left between them. The CDR3 runs 14 residues. The CDR3 region has the DNA TGTGCCAGCACCAAGGAGCGCTACCAAGAGACCCAGTACTTC. This sequence encodes CASTKERYQETQYF.

In its sample, this clonotype was seen many times. This chain connects TRBV7-2 to TRBJ2-7, with TRBD2 matching over 9 bases. The CDR3 runs 15 residues. V dropped 1 base and J dropped 4; count of bases not matched to a gene: 5. The germline V gene has CDR1 SGHTA and CDR2 FQGNSA. In nucleotides, the CDR3 is TGTGCCAGCAGCTTAGGTGGTCTAGCGGGATACGAGCAGTACTTC. This translates into CASSLGGLAGYEQYF.

The chain employs TRBV19 and TRBJ1-6; tentatively, D is TRBD1 (5 bases). Trimming shortened V by 6 bases and J by 10 bases, and 13 bases separated the two germline ends. Germline values: CDR1 LNHDA, CDR2 SQIVND (reference sequence). The CDR3 contains 13 residues. This chain's CDR3 is CASRGTGRSPLHF. CDR3 bases: TGTGCCAGTAGGGGGACGGGGAGGTCACCCCTCCACTTT.

In the case of this clonotype: A much larger clone is a single base away; this may be a read error. The chain links TRBV7-2 to TRBJ2-1; D remains ambiguous. The CDR3 spans 12 residues. CDR1 is SGHTA and CDR2 is FQGNSA in the germline V gene. Trimming pared 1 base from V and 11 bases from J, leaving 9 bases between. The CDR3 sequence is CASSLDRRKQFF. Written as DNA, the CDR3 is TGTGCCAGCAGCTTAGATCGCCGTAAGCAGTTCTTC.

The chain joins TRBV29-1 to TRBJ2-5, with a tentative D call TRBD2 (6 bases). This CDR3 spans 12 amino acids. The V end was cut by 6 bases, the J end by 5 bases, with 13 bases between. Looked up from germline, CDR1 is SQVTM and CDR2 is ANQGSEA. The CDR3: CSVVSGDETQYF. The CDR3 nucleotides read TGCAGCGTCGTGTCGGGGGACGAGACCCAGTACTTC.